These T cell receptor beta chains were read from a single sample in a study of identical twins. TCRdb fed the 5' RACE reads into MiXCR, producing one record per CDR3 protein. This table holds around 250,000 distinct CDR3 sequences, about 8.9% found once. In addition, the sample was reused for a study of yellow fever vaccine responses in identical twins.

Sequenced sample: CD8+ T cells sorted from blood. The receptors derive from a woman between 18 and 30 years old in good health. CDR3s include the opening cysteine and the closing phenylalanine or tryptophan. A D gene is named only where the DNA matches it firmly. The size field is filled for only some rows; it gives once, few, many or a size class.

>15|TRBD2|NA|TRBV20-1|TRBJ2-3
CSASGTSGVTDTQYF
TGCAGTGCTAGTGGAACTAGCGGAGTCACAGATACGCAGTATTTT
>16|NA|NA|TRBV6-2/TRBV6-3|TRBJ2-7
CASSYSKTEGSYEQYF
TGTGCCAGCAGTTACTCGAAGACCGAGGGATCCTACGAGCAGTACTTC
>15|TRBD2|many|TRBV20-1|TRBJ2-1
CSARPPSGMYNEQFF
TGCAGTGCTAGACCCCCTAGCGGGATGTACAATGAGCAGTTCTTC
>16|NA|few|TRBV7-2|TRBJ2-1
CASSYDLGGNGDEQFF
TGTGCCAGCAGCTACGACTTGGGGGGAAATGGCGATGAGCAGTTCTTC
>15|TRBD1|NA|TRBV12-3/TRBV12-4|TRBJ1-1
CASSPTMDRGREAFF
TGTGCCAGCAGCCCTACAATGGACAGGGGCCGTGAAGCTTTCTTT
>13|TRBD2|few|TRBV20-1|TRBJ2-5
CSAPRENQETQYF
TGCAGTGCTCCGCGGGAGAACCAAGAGACCCAGTACTTC
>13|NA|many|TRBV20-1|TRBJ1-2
CSARDLGTYGYTF
TGCAGTGCTAGAGATTTGGGTACATATGGCTACACCTTC
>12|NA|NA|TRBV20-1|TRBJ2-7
CSARETAYEQYF
TGCAGTGCTAGAGAAACAGCCTACGAGCAGTACTTC
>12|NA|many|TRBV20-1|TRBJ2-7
CSAREGVYEQYF
TGCAGTGCTAGAGAAGGGGTCTACGAGCAGTACTTC
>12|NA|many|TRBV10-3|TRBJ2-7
CAISEEGYEQYF
TGTGCCATCAGTGAAGAAGGTTACGAGCAGTACTTC
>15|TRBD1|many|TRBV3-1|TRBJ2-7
CASSFPGQGLVEQYF
TGTGCCAGCAGCTTCCCGGGACAGGGGCTAGTCGAGCAGTACTTC
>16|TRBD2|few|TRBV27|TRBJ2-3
CASSPSSGEVTDTQYF
TGTGCCAGCAGTCCTTCTAGCGGGGAGGTCACAGATACGCAGTATTTT
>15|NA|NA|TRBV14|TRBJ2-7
CASSQVETGTYEQYF
TGTGCCAGCAGCCAAGTGGAAACAGGAACCTACGAGCAGTACTTC
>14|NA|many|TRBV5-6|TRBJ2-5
CASSLESGPETQYF
TGTGCCAGCAGCTTGGAGTCCGGGCCCGAGACCCAGTACTTC
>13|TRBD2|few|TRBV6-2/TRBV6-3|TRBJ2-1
CASRHGLADEQFF
TGTGCCAGCAGACACGGACTAGCCGATGAGCAGTTCTTC
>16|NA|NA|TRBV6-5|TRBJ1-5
CASSYSRQNSNQPQHF
TGTGCCAGCAGTTACTCGAGGCAAAATAGCAATCAGCCCCAGCATTTT
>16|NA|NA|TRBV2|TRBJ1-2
CASSEQQGSSNYGYTF
TGTGCCAGCAGTGAACAACAGGGATCCTCTAACTATGGCTACACCTTC
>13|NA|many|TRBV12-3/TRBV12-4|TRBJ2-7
CASSLDGIYEQYF
TGTGCCAGCAGTTTAGACGGGATCTACGAGCAGTACTTC
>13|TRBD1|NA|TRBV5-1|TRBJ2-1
CASRLTGSDEQFF
TGCGCCAGCAGACTGACAGGGTCCGATGAGCAGTTCTTC
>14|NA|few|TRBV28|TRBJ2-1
CASSFPGKKNEQFF
TGTGCCAGCAGTTTTCCGGGCAAGAAGAATGAGCAGTTCTTC
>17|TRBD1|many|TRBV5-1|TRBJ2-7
CASSPEGQGAHFYEQYF
TGCGCCAGCAGCCCGGAGGGACAGGGGGCGCATTTCTACGAGCAGTACTTC
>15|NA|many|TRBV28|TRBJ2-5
CASSRVGAYQETQYF
TGTGCCAGCAGTCGTGTGGGGGCGTACCAAGAGACCCAGTACTTC
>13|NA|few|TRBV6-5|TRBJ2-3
CASSYYPTDTQYF
TGTGCCAGCAGTTACTACCCAACAGATACGCAGTATTTT
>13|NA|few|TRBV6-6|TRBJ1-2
CASSRTPLDGYTF
TGTGCCAGCAGTCGGACCCCTCTTGATGGCTACACCTTC
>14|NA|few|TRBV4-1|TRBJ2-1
CASSQVWGYNEQFF
TGCGCCAGCAGCCAAGTATGGGGGTACAATGAGCAGTTCTTC
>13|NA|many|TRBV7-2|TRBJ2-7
CASSLEVSYEQYF
TGTGCCAGCAGCTTAGAGGTCTCCTACGAGCAGTACTTC
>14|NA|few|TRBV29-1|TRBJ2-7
CSVEKMTASYEQYF
TGCAGCGTCGAGAAAATGACAGCTTCCTACGAGCAGTACTTC
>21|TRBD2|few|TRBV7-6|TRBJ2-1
CASSLIFTPGLREGPYNEQFF
TGTGCCAGCAGCTTAATATTCACCCCGGGTCTTCGGGAGGGGCCCTACAATGAGCAGTTCTTC
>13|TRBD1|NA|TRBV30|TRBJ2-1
CAYRDRGDNEQFF
TGTGCCTACCGGGACAGGGGGGATAATGAGCAGTTCTTC
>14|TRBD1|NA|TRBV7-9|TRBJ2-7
CASSLATGGREQYF
TGTGCCAGCAGCTTAGCGACAGGGGGTCGCGAGCAGTACTTC
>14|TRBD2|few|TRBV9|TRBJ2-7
CASSVAGTSDEQYF
TGTGCCAGCAGCGTAGCAGGGACTAGCGACGAGCAGTACTTC
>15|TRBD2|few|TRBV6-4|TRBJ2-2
CASSPGLADTGELFF
TGTGCCAGCAGCCCTGGGCTAGCGGACACCGGGGAGCTGTTTTTT
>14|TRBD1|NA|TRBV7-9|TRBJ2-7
CASSTRGQVYEQYF
TGTGCCAGCAGCACCCGGGGACAGGTCTACGAGCAGTACTTC